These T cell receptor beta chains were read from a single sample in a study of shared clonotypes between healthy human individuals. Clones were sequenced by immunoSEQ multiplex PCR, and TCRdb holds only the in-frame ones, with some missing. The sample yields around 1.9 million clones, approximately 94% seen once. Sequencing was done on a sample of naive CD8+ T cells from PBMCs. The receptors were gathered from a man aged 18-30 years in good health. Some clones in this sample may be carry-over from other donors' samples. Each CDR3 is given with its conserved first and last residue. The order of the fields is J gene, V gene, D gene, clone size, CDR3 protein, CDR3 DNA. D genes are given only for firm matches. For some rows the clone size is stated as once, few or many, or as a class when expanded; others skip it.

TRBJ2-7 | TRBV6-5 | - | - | CASSYSVEIFEQYF | TGTGCCAGCAGTTACTCAGTGGAAATTTTCGAGCAGTACTTC
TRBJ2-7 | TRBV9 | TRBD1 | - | CASSPGTGGLDEQYF | TGTGCCAGCAGCCCCGGGACAGGGGGCTTGGACGAGCAGTACTTC
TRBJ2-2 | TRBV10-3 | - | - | CAISEFSPGSNTGELFF | TGTGCCATCAGTGAGTTCTCTCCAGGCTCGAACACCGGGGAGCTGTTTTTT
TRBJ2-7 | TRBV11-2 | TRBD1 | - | CASSWDRGYVYEQYF | TGTGCCAGCAGCTGGGACAGGGGTTACGTTTACGAGCAGTACTTC
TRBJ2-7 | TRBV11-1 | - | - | CASSLYPRWTTYEQYF | TGTGCCAGCAGCTTATATCCCAGGTGGACCACCTACGAGCAGTACTTC
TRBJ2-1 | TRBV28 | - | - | CASSLGISSYNEQFF | TGTGCCAGCAGTTTGGGGATTAGCTCCTACAATGAGCAGTTCTTC
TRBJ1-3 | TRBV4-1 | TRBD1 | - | CASSHPATGESGNTIYF | TGCGCCAGCAGCCACCCCGCCACAGGGGAGTCAGGAAACACCATATATTTT
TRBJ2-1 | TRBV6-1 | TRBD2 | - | CASSRLAYNEQFF | TGTGCCAGCAGTCGACTAGCGTACAATGAGCAGTTCTTC
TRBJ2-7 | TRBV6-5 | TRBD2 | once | CASSSRVSSGYEQYF | TGTGCCAGCAGCTCCCGGGTGTCTAGCGGGTACGAGCAGTACTTC
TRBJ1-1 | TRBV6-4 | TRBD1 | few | CASRTGGNMNTEAFF | TGTGCCAGCAGAACAGGGGGCAACATGAACACTGAAGCTTTCTTT
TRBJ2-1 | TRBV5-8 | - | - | CASSPPEQFF | TGTGCCAGCAGCCCACCGGAGCAGTTCTTC
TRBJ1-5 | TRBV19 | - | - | CASSIGTPGILHF | TGTGCCAGTAGTATTGGGACACCCGGTATTTTGCATTTT